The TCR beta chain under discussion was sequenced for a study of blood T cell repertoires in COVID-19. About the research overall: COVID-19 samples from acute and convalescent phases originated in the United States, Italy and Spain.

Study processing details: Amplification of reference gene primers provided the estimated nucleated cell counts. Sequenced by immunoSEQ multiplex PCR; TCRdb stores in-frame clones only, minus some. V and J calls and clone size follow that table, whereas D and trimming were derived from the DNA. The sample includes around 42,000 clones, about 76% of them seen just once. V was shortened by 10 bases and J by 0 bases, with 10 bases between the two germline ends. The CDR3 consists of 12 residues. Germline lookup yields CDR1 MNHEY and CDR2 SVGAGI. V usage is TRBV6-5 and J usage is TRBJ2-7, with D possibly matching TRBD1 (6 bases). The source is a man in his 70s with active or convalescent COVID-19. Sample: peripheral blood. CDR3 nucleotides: TGTGCCACCCTGACAGGCTCCTACGAGCAGTACTTC. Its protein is CATLTGSYEQYF.